These T cell receptor beta chains were read from a single sample in a study of cytomegalovirus exposure and HLA in healthy donors. The protocol was immunoSEQ multiplex PCR, while the TCRdb copy is restricted to in-frame clones and leaves out a portion. The sample has 110,000 or so clones, about 68% seen once. The sample was PBMCs. These receptors were taken from a woman between 40 and 55 years old in good health and CMV-seropositive. CDR3s include the opening cysteine and the closing phenylalanine or tryptophan. Fields, in order: D gene, clone size, V gene, J gene, CDR3 protein, CDR3 DNA. A D gene is named only where the DNA matches it firmly. A clone size is listed for some rows: how often the clone was seen (once, few, many), or a class if it is expanded.

>.|.|TRBV6-1|TRBJ2-7
CASSATGLWEQYF
TGTGCCAGCAGTGCGACAGGTTTGTGGGAGCAGTACTTC
>TRBD2|.|TRBV6-5|TRBJ2-1
CASSNLAGGRNEQFF
TGTGCCAGCAGTAACCTAGCGGGAGGTCGCAATGAGCAGTTCTTC
>TRBD2|.|TRBV5-1|TRBJ2-7
CASSLGSGGEQYF
TGCGCCAGCAGCTTGGGTAGCGGGGGGGAGCAGTACTTC
>.|.|TRBV6-1|TRBJ2-2
CASSPTGRNTGELFF
TGTGCCAGCAGTCCGACGGGGAGGAATACCGGGGAGCTGTTTTTT
>.|few|TRBV18|TRBJ1-1
CASSPSPEGYTEAFF
TGTGCCAGCTCGCCAAGCCCGGAGGGGTACACTGAAGCTTTCTTT
>.|.|TRBV2|TRBJ1-3
CASSGMAGAGNTIYF
TGTGCCAGCAGTGGTATGGCAGGCGCTGGAAACACCATATATTTT
>.|.|TRBV9|TRBJ1-4
CASSVATGGTNEKLFF
TGTGCCAGCAGCGTAGCTACGGGGGGTACTAATGAAAAACTGTTTTTT
>TRBD2|.|TRBV27|TRBJ2-2
CASRPVGSSGAGELFF
TGTGCCAGCAGGCCCGTCGGGTCTAGCGGGGCGGGGGAGCTGTTTTTT
>.|.|TRBV19|TRBJ1-2
CASARFGTNYGYTF
TGTGCCAGTGCGAGGTTCGGGACTAACTATGGCTACACCTTC
>.|once|TRBV9|TRBJ2-3
CASSVLRVRTDTQYF
TGTGCCAGCAGCGTACTGCGGGTAAGGACAGATACGCAGTATTTT
>.|.|TRBV27|TRBJ2-7
CASSLTGPYEQYF
TGTGCCAGCAGTCTGACAGGTCCCTACGAGCAGTACTTC